A single sample is the source of the 25 T cell receptor beta chains below, sequenced in a study of CD4 and CD8 cells across lung adenocarcinoma regions. TCRdb fed the PCR reads into MiXCR, producing one record per CDR3 protein. The table includes 3,500 to 4,000 distinct CDR3 sequences, approximately 57% detected once. The sample comprised CD4+ T cells from the margin of a lung tumor. The receptors stem from a female donor with lung adenocarcinoma. The CD4 and CD8 labels of this study may be unreliable.

This clonotype is medium-sized. The chain has TRBV6-1 and TRBJ2-7, with D possibly TRBD2 on 5 matching bases. Trimming cost V 5 bases and J 2 bases, with 10 bases left between them. Per the germline V gene, CDR1 is MNHNS and CDR2 is SASEGT. CDR3 size: 13 residues. The CDR3: CASSQDGTYEQYF. The CDR3 nucleotides read TGTGCCAGCAGTCAGGACGGGACCTACGAGCAGTACTTC.

The chain recombines TRBV6-1 with TRBJ2-5; D is uncertain. Germline-derived CDR1 and CDR2 are MNHNS and SASEGT. This CDR3 is 11 amino acids long. V was trimmed by 2 bases and J by 5 bases, leaving 3 bases between them. The CDR3: CASSESETQYF. Written as DNA, the CDR3 is TGTGCCAGCAGTGAAAGTGAGACCCAGTACTTC.

This clonotype has more than one count but fewer than ten. The chain employs TRBV6-2 or TRBV6-3 and TRBJ1-5; a possible D gene is TRBD1 (6 bases). V dropped 6 bases and J dropped 6 bases, with 18 bases sitting between them. The CDR3 runs 15 residues. Germline lookup yields CDR1 MNHEY and CDR2 SVGEGT. This CDR3 is CASRGLGVGGQPQHF. CDR3 sequence (DNA): TGTGCCAGCAGGGGCCTGGGGGTAGGGGGTCAGCCCCAGCATTTT.

This clonotype was recorded a few times. This sequence joins TRBV3-1 and TRBJ2-1, with D tentatively TRBD1 or TRBD2 (5 bases each). The germline CDR1 and CDR2 sequences are LGHDT and YNNKEL (reference sequence). Trimming stripped 1 base from V and 7 bases from J, with 8 bases between. The CDR3 has 13 residues. CDR3 sequence: CASSQGDGNEQFF. In DNA form, the CDR3 reads TGTGCCAGCAGCCAAGGGGACGGGAATGAGCAGTTCTTC.

For this clonotype: A read error may account for a junction end that differs from germline. The chain combines TRBV6-1 with TRBJ2-3, with D uncertain. CDR1 and CDR2 (germline): MNHNS, SASEGT. This CDR3 comprises 14 residues. The CDR3 region is CGGSVMSSTNIQYF. The CDR3 nucleotides read TGCGGCGGCTCGGTGATGAGTTCAACAAATATTCAGTATTTT.

By sample fraction, this clonotype is large. The rearrangement joins TRBV6-1 to TRBJ2-5, with 7 nucleotides matching TRBD1. The germline V gene encodes CDR1 MNHNS and CDR2 SASEGT. The CDR3 runs to 13 residues. V trimming: 10 bases; J trimming: 4 bases; junction bases outside the gene matches: 9. CDR3 nucleotides: TGTGCCACCCGCCCACAGGGGCCAGAGACCCAGTACTTC. It yields the protein CATRPQGPETQYF.

This chain joins TRBV12-3 or TRBV12-4 and TRBJ2-1; D uncertain. The CDR3 runs to 12 residues. The ends were cut back, 4 bases at V and 10 bases at J, with 11 bases in the middle. The CDR3: CASSSGVVEQFF. DNA of the CDR3: TGTGCCAGCAGTTCAGGTGTGGTCGAGCAGTTCTTC.

The V gene is TRBV6-1, the J gene TRBJ2-1; D possibly uses TRBD1 or TRBD2 (5 bases each). Matching the DNA end better, TRBJ2-7 makes the J call doubtful. The germline CDR1 and CDR2 sequences are MNHNS and SASEGT. This CDR3 is built from 13 residues. The CDR3 nucleotides are TGTGCCAGCAGCAGGGACGGATCCTACGAGCAGTACTTC. It specifies CASSRDGSYEQYF.

This clonotype was seen only a few times. V is TRBV7-9 and J is TRBJ2-1; D might be TRBD2 (6 bases). TRBJ2-5 explains the end of the DNA better; the J call may be wrong. This CDR3 region has 15 residues. Germline V gives CDR1 SEHNR, CDR2 FQNEAQ (reference sequence). The CDR3: CASSGRGGIQETQYF. DNA for the CDR3: TGTGCCAGCAGCGGCCGTGGAGGGATACAAGAGACCCAGTACTTC.

This clonotype was seen a handful of times. The V and J genes are TRBV6-1 and TRBJ2-3, with D possibly matching TRBD1 (6 bases). CDR3 length: 14 amino acids. Germline lookup yields CDR1 MNHNS and CDR2 SASEGT. Between the trimmed V and J ends, which lost 6 bases and 2 bases, there was a span of 12 bases. DNA for the CDR3: TGTGCCAGCAGAGGACAGTTAAACACAGATACGCAGTATTTT. Translating it yields CASRGQLNTDTQYF.

As for this clonotype: A read error may account for a junction end that differs from germline. V usage is TRBV10-2 and J usage is TRBJ2-4, with a weak D call TRBD1 (6 bases). Germline CDR1 reads WSHSY; CDR2 reads SAAADI. The CDR3 has 13 amino acids. The CDR3 loop is CASSVIARDIQYF. The CDR3 DNA reads TGCGCCAGCAGTGTCATCGCCCGGGACATCCAGTACTTC.

The count of this clonotype is one. In nucleotides, the CDR3 is TGTGCCAGCAGTAAAACAGGGGCGGACTATGGCTACACCTTC. It codes for CASSKTGADYGYTF. The chain is built from TRBV6-1 and TRBJ1-2; 7 bases are a match to TRBD1. With 5 bases clipped from V and 3 bases from J, the junction kept 6 bases outside the gene matches. This CDR3 spans 14 amino acids. The germline gives CDR1 MNHNS, CDR2 SASEGT.

The rearrangement joins TRBV6-1 to TRBJ1-2; 8 bases are shared with TRBD1. This CDR3 contains 14 residues. CDR1 MNHNS and CDR2 SASEGT come from the germline V gene. Trimming cost V 0 bases and J 8 bases; bases outside gene matches: 5. The CDR3 spells CASSEASGGGGYTF. Written as DNA, the CDR3 is TGTGCCAGCAGTGAAGCGTCAGGGGGCGGCGGCTACACCTTC.

The CDR3 DNA sequence: TGTGCCAGCAGTGAGGTTCCCGGACTAGGGAGGGAGACCCAGTACTTC. Its protein is CASSEVPGLGRETQYF. The rearrangement uses TRBV6-1 and TRBJ2-1; 7 nucleotides match TRBD2. Judging by the DNA end, TRBJ2-5 fits better; the J call may be wrong. The CDR3 spans 16 residues. Germline V gene data show CDR1 as MNHNS and CDR2 as SASEGT.

The gene calls are TRBV6-5 and TRBJ2-1; TRBD1 matches 9 bases. The tail of the sequence fits TRBJ2-7 better, so the J call may be wrong. The CDR3 runs to 13 residues. Germline V gene lookup returns CDR1 MNHEY and CDR2 SVGAGI. CDR3 amino acids: CASTWDRDYEQYF. Here the CDR3 DNA reads TGTGCCAGCACTTGGGACAGGGACTACGAGCAGTACTTC.

The rearrangement uses TRBV7-2 and TRBJ2-3, with TRBD1 identical over 7 bases. V dropped 5 bases and J dropped 2; count of bases not matched to a gene: 7. Per germline, CDR1 SGHTA and CDR2 FQGNSA. There are 15 residues in the CDR3. The CDR3 sequence: CASSASGQITDTQYF. The DNA for the CDR3 is TGTGCCAGCAGCGCCTCGGGACAGATCACAGATACGCAGTATTTT.

The V and J genes are TRBV6-5 and TRBJ1-1; a weak D match, TRBD1 (5 bases). Deletions cut 4 bases from V and 4 bases from J, with 10 bases between. The V gene's germline CDR1 is MNHEY and CDR2 SVGAGI. CDR3 length: 13 amino acids. CDR3 coding DNA: TGTGCCAGCAGTTTGCAGGGCCGCACTGAAGCTTTCTTT. Amino acids: CASSLQGRTEAFF.

The chain carries TRBV5-1 and TRBJ2-3, with 9 bases that match TRBD1. The germline V gene encodes CDR1 SGHRS and CDR2 YFSETQ. The CDR3 totals 16 residues. Germline trimming cut 4 bases from V and 3 bases from J; bases unmatched to any gene: 9. This CDR3 is CASSKAVQGATDTQYF. The CDR3, as DNA: TGCGCCAGCAGCAAGGCGGTACAGGGGGCAACAGATACGCAGTATTTT.

The CDR3 region is CASSAATSGEETQYF. The DNA for the CDR3 is TGTGCCAGCAGCGCAGCCACTAGCGGTGAAGAGACCCAGTACTTC. This chain connects TRBV9 to TRBJ2-1, with TRBD2 identical over 8 bases. The end of the DNA is better explained by TRBJ2-5, so the J call may be wrong. This CDR3 is built from 15 residues. Germline CDR1 reads SGDLS; CDR2 reads YYNGEE.

A word on this clonotype: The junction departs from germline at one end; a sequencing error may be responsible. V is TRBV7-2 and J is TRBJ2-1; TRBD2 aligns across 10 bases. This CDR3 is 15 amino acids long. CDR1 and CDR2 (germline): SGHTA, FQGNSA. The DNA of the CDR3 is TGTGCCAGCAGCTTGCTAGCGGGAGTTGGCGGTGAGCTGTTTTTC. As protein: CASSLLAGVGGELFF.

V and J are TRBV6-1 and TRBJ2-4; 14 bases are shared with TRBD2. The J call may be faulty, since TRBJ2-5 better matches the DNA end. The CDR3 extends over 15 amino acids. Germline CDR1 and CDR2: MNHNS and SASEGT. The CDR3: CASSVGLAGGETQYF. The DNA of the CDR3 is TGTGCCAGCAGTGTAGGACTAGCGGGAGGAGAGACCCAGTACTTC.

There are a few counts of this clonotype. The rearrangement joins TRBV6-5 to TRBJ2-1; 14 positions match TRBD2. The J call is in doubt because the DNA end fits TRBJ2-7 better. The CDR3 is made up of 18 amino acids. From germline, CDR1 is MNHEY and CDR2 SVGAGI. The CDR3 spells CASSYSGLAGGSSYEQYF. Here the CDR3 DNA reads TGTGCCAGCAGTTACTCTGGACTAGCGGGAGGTTCGTCCTACGAGCAGTACTTC.

This chain links TRBV6-1 with TRBJ1-5; 8 nucleotides agree with TRBD1. V lost 6 bases, J lost 6 bases, and 4 bases stayed unmatched. This CDR3 is 13 amino acids long. Germline values: CDR1 MNHNS, CDR2 SASEGT. CDR3 DNA: TGTGCCAGCAGGGGACAGGTGGGTCAGCCCCAGCATTTT. Protein product: CASRGQVGQPQHF.

The chain recombines TRBV6-5 with TRBJ2-5, with 7 bases that match TRBD1. The CDR3 spans 16 residues. The germline V gene encodes CDR1 MNHEY and CDR2 SVGAGI. With 0 bases clipped from V and 3 bases from J, the junction kept 7 bases outside the gene matches. CDR3 residues: CASSYSVGQGEETQYF. The DNA of the CDR3 is TGTGCCAGCAGTTACTCGGTGGGGCAGGGGGAAGAGACCCAGTACTTC.

A few counts support this clonotype. The chain uses TRBV10-2 and TRBJ1-4; D call uncertain. This CDR3 has 12 residues. The V gene lost 0 bases and the J gene lost 8 bases, with 4 bases spanning the gap. CDR1 and CDR2 from the germline V gene are WSHSY and SAAADI. The CDR3 loop is CASSESGEKLFF. CDR3 nucleotides: TGCGCCAGCAGTGAGTCAGGGGAAAAACTGTTTTTT.